This T cell receptor (beta chain) is from a study of lung T cells in sarcoidosis with Löfgren's syndrome. TCRdb re-called the reads with MiXCR, one entry per CDR3 protein. The sample records 20,000 or so distinct CDR3 sequences, approximately 21% being singletons. By share, this clonotype counts as medium-sized. V was shortened by 8 bases and J by 1 base, with 14 bases between the two germline ends. This CDR3 comprises 14 residues. In germline, CDR1 is MNHNS, CDR2 SASEGT. This TCR derives from a human donor with sarcoidosis (Löfgren's syndrome or another form), or a control subject (not recorded which). Material for sequencing was CD4+ T cells from PBMCs. V is TRBV6-1 and J is TRBJ1-1; possible D gene TRBD1, 6 bases. The CDR3 reads CASSRGGGNTEAFF. Written as DNA, the CDR3 is TGTGCCAGCTCGCGTGGAGGGGGGAACACTGAAGCTTTCTTT.